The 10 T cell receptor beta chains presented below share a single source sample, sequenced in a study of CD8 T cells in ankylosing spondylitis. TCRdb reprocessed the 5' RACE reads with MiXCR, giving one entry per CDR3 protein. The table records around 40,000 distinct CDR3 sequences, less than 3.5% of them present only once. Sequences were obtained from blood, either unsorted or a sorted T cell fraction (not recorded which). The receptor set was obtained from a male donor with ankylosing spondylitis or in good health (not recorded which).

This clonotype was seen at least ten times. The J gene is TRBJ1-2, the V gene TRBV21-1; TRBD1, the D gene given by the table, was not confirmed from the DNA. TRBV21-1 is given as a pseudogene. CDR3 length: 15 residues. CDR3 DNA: TGTGCCAGCAGCAAAGCTCTTCACAGGGGCTACGGCTACACCTTC. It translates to CASSKALHRGYGYTF.

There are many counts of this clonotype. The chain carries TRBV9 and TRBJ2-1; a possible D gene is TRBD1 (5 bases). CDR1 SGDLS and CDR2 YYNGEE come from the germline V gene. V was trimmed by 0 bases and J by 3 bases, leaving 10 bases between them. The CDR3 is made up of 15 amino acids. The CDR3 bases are TGTGCCAGCAGCGTAGACCCCACAGGCTACAATGAGCAGTTCTTC. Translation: CASSVDPTGYNEQFF.

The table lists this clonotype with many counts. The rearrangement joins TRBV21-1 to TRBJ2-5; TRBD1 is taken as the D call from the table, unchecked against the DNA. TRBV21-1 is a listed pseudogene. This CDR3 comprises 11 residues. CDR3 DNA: TGTGCCCCCACCCCGGTGGAGACCCAGTACTTC. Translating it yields CAPTPVETQYF.

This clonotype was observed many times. The CDR3: CASSVAVRRGDEQFF. CDR3 bases: TGTGCCAGCAGCGTAGCCGTACGACGGGGGGATGAGCAGTTCTTC. The rearrangement links TRBV9 to TRBJ2-1; 7 bases agree with TRBD2. The CDR3 extends over 15 amino acids. J gave up 8 bases and V 0 bases, and 8 bases lay outside the gene matches. CDR1 and CDR2 (germline): SGDLS, YYNGEE.

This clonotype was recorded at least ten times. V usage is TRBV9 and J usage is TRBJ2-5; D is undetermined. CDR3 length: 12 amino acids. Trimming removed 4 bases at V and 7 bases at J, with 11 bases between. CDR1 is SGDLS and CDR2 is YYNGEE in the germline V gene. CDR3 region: CASSIEVGTQYF. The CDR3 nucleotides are TGTGCCAGCAGCATAGAGGTGGGGACCCAGTACTTC.

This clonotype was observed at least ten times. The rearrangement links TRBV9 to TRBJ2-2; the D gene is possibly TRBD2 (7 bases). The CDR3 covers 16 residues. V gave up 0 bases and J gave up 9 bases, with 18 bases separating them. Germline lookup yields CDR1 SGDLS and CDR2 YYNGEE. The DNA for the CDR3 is TGTGCCAGCAGCGTAGATTGGGGGGGCGGTTTAAGGGAGCTGTTTTTT. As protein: CASSVDWGGGLRELFF. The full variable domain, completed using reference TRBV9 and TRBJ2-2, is DSGVTQTPKHLITATGQRVTLRCSPRSGDLSVYWYQQSLDQGLQFLIQYYNGEERAKGNILERFSAQQFPDLHSELNLSSLELGDSALYFCASSVDWGGGLRELFFGEGSRLTVL.

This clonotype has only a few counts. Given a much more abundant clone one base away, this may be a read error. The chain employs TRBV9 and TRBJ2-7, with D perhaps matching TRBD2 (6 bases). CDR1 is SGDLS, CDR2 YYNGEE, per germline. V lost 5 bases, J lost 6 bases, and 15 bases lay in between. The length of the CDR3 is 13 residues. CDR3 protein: CASSGGPAGEQYF. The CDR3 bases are TGTGCCAGCAGTGGGGGACCAGCGGGCGAGCAGTACTTC.

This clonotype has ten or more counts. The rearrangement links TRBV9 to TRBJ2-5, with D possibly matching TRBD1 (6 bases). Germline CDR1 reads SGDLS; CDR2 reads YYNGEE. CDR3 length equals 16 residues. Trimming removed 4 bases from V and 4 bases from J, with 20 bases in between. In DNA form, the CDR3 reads TGTGCCAGCAGCCTTACAGGGCGGCCCGTTGGAGAGACCCAGTACTTC. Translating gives CASSLTGRPVGETQYF.

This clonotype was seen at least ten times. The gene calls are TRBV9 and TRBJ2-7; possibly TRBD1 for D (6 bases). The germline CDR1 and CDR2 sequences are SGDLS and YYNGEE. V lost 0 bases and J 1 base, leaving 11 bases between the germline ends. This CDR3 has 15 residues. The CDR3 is CASSVAATGSYEQYF. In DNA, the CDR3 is TGTGCCAGCAGCGTAGCAGCGACAGGTTCCTACGAGCAGTACTTC.

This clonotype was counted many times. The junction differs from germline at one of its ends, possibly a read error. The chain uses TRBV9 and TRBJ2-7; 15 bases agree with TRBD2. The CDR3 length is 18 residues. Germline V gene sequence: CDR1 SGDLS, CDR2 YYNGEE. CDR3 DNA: TGTGCCAGCAGCCTTAGACCGGGACTAGCGGGAGGATCCTCCGAGCAGTACTTC. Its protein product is CASSLRPGLAGGSSEQYF.